This T cell receptor (beta chain) was recovered during a study of CD8+CD57+ T cells in acquired aplastic anemia. The V and J ends lost 6 bases and 4 bases, in that order; junction bases with no gene match: 12. Germline CDR1 is LNHDA and CDR2 is SQIVND (reference sequence). The length of the CDR3 is 16 residues. Genomic DNA constituted the template upon which TCR beta VDJ and CDR3 profiling was performed. TCRdb recomputed calls from the reads with MiXCR, one row per CDR3 protein. Of some 240,000 distinct CDR3 sequences in the sample, 30% to 40% are singletons; the top ten hold 1.1%. The gene calls are TRBV19 and TRBJ1-1, with 9 bases lining up with TRBD1. The receptor was isolated from a human donor in good health, serving as a control. Specimen: sorted CD4+, CD8+, or CD8+CD57+ T cells (not recorded which) from PBMCs. CDR3 bases: TGTGCCAGTAGGGGGACAGGGTTCTCCGGCGGCACTGAAGCTTTCTTT. It specifies CASRGTGFSGGTEAFF.